Listed below are T cell receptor beta chains from one sample, sequenced in a study of T-cell memory formation after mild COVID-19. MiXCR, applied by TCRdb to the 5' RACE reads, yields one record per CDR3 protein. The sample has approximately 98,000 distinct CDR3 sequences, over 15% seen once. Sequences were obtained from PBMCs or a T cell subset sorted from them (not recorded which). These receptors were collected from a man aged 18 to 29 who had mild COVID-19 (a few samples of this study predate the infection). Cell type and time point are not known. The CDR3 runs from the conserved cysteine through the conserved F or W. Each record gives: J gene, V gene, D gene, clone size, CDR3 protein, CDR3 DNA. The D gene is left open where the match is weak. Some rows have no size entry. The others give once, few or many, or a class for an expanded clone.

TRBJ1-5	TRBV20-1	NA	NA	CSATDSYSNQPQHF	TGCAGTGCCACGGACAGCTATAGCAATCAGCCCCAGCATTTT
TRBJ2-3	TRBV7-2	NA	NA	CASSLTGTGVLAGYTDTQYF	TGTGCCAGCAGCTTGACCGGGACAGGGGTTCTAGCGGGGTACACAGATACGCAGTATTTT
TRBJ1-6	TRBV7-2	NA	NA	CASSLQPGRNSPLHF	TGTGCCAGCAGCTTACAGCCGGGCCGTAATTCACCCCTCCACTTT
TRBJ2-5	TRBV5-6	NA	NA	CASSQPPLEETQYF	TGTGCCAGCAGCCAGCCGCCCCTGGAAGAGACCCAGTACTTC
TRBJ2-5	TRBV5-1	NA	many	CASSLAEGGIQETQYF	TGCGCCAGCAGCTTGGCCGAGGGGGGGATCCAAGAGACCCAGTACTTC
TRBJ2-3	TRBV7-2	NA	NA	CASSLAGVKDTQYF	TGTGCCAGCAGCTTAGCGGGGGTGAAAGATACGCAGTATTTT
TRBJ2-5	TRBV5-1	TRBD1	few	CASSTSTGQGETQYF	TGCGCCAGCAGCACGTCGACAGGGCAAGGGGAGACCCAGTACTTC
TRBJ1-1	TRBV18	TRBD1	NA	CASSPLPGGTEAFF	TGTGCCAGCTCACCGCTCCCAGGGGGCACTGAAGCTTTCTTT
TRBJ2-1	TRBV7-2	TRBD2	many	CASSPPGLAGNEQFF	TGTGCCAGCAGCCCTCCCGGACTAGCTGGCAATGAGCAGTTCTTC
TRBJ2-3	TRBV5-1	NA	NA	CASSLEGTQYF	TGCGCCAGCAGCTTGGAGGGTACGCAGTATTTT
TRBJ1-6	TRBV20-1	NA	few	CSARLAGGDSPLHF	TGCAGTGCTAGACTTGCAGGTGGAGACTCACCCCTCCACTTT
TRBJ1-1	TRBV12-3/TRBV12-4	NA	NA	CASKKERHTEAFF	TGTGCCAGCAAAAAGGAGAGACACACTGAAGCTTTCTTT
TRBJ2-3	TRBV29-1	NA	once	CSVADITDTQYF	TGCAGCGTTGCAGACATCACAGATACGCAGTATTTT
TRBJ1-1	TRBV7-2	NA	NA	CASSLVWGRTEAFF	TGTGCCAGCAGCTTGGTCTGGGGCCGAACTGAAGCTTTCTTT
TRBJ1-6	TRBV20-1	TRBD1	few	CSADDRAFINSPLHF	TGCAGTGCAGACGACAGGGCGTTTATAAACTCACCCCTCCACTTT
TRBJ1-1	TRBV28	NA	NA	CASSLARAGGTEAFF	TGTGCCAGCAGTTTAGCCAGGGCGGGGGGCACTGAAGCTTTCTTT
TRBJ2-5	TRBV3-1	TRBD2	NA	CASSTSGGKETQYF	TGTGCCAGCAGCACTAGCGGGGGAAAAGAGACCCAGTACTTC
TRBJ2-2	TRBV4-1	NA	few	CASSLRYGGQNTGELFF	TGCGCCAGCAGCCTTAGATACGGAGGACAGAACACCGGGGAGCTGTTTTTT
TRBJ2-1	TRBV10-3	TRBD2	NA	CAISEPWGVTSWESYNEQFF	TGTGCCATCAGTGAGCCTTGGGGGGTGACTAGCTGGGAATCCTACAATGAGCAGTTCTTC
TRBJ2-5	TRBV6-2/TRBV6-3	NA	NA	CASSYSQMGETQYF	TGTGCCAGCAGTTACTCGCAAATGGGGGAGACCCAGTACTTC
TRBJ2-5	TRBV12-3/TRBV12-4	TRBD1	NA	CASSRKGTGRGGTQYF	TGTGCCAGCAGCCGCAAAGGGACAGGCCGAGGGGGGACCCAGTACTTC
TRBJ2-1	TRBV6-1	TRBD1	few	CASSLHFRTGAYNEQFF	TGTGCCAGCAGTCTACATTTCAGGACAGGGGCCTACAATGAGCAGTTCTTC
TRBJ2-1	TRBV11-2	TRBD2	few	CASSLALAGGQNEQFF	TGTGCCAGCAGCTTAGCACTAGCGGGGGGGCAAAATGAGCAGTTCTTC
TRBJ2-2	TRBV5-1	NA	few	CASSLEPGLAGELFF	TGCGCCAGCAGCTTGGAACCTGGGCTGGCCGGGGAGCTGTTTTTT
TRBJ2-1	TRBV7-2	NA	NA	CASSPQSTVAQQFF	TGTGCCAGCAGCCCTCAATCCACGGTGGCCCAGCAGTTCTTC
TRBJ2-5	TRBV20-1	NA	few	CSAPRRNGETQYF	TGCAGTGCGCCCCGCAGGAATGGAGAGACCCAGTACTTC
TRBJ2-3	TRBV7-3	TRBD1	few	CASSRGTGDTQYF	TGTGCCAGCAGCAGAGGGACAGGAGATACGCAGTATTTT
TRBJ2-3	TRBV20-1	NA	NA	CSARDVKGTDTQYF	TGCAGTGCTAGAGATGTGAAGGGCACAGATACGCAGTATTTT
TRBJ1-5	TRBV6-1	TRBD1	NA	CASRETPDRISNQPQHF	TGTGCCAGCAGGGAGACACCGGACAGGATTAGCAATCAGCCCCAGCATTTT
TRBJ2-5	TRBV3-1	NA	many	CASSQDPGRETQYF	TGTGCCAGCAGCCAAGACCCGGGCCGAGAGACCCAGTACTTC
TRBJ2-2	TRBV7-9	TRBD2	NA	CASSSGTSQNTGELFF	TGTGCCAGCAGCTCCGGGACTAGCCAGAACACCGGGGAGCTGTTTTTT
TRBJ1-1	TRBV6-5	NA	NA	CASSYSVTVEAFF	TGTGCCAGCAGTTACTCGGTCACGGTCGAAGCTTTCTTT
TRBJ2-1	TRBV2	TRBD1	few	CASSYRGQYNEQFF	TGTGCCAGCAGTTACAGGGGGCAGTACAATGAGCAGTTCTTC
TRBJ1-1	TRBV7-2	TRBD1	NA	CASSSGPGQGNTEAFF	TGTGCCAGCAGCTCCGGCCCGGGACAGGGAAACACTGAAGCTTTCTTT
TRBJ2-5	TRBV7-2	TRBD1	NA	CASSPRGRQPETQYF	TGTGCCAGCAGCCCGAGGGGGCGGCAGCCAGAGACCCAGTACTTC
TRBJ2-3	TRBV6-2/TRBV6-3	NA	NA	CASSSRGPTMAQYF	TGTGCCAGCAGTTCCCGAGGGCCGACCATGGCGCAGTATTTT
TRBJ1-5	TRBV7-9	TRBD1	few	CASSLGGQGREPQHF	TGTGCCAGCAGCTTAGGGGGACAGGGTAGAGAGCCCCAGCATTTT
TRBJ2-1	TRBV18	TRBD2	NA	CASSPRGLAGASYNEQFF	TGTGCCAGCTCACCACGTGGACTAGCGGGGGCGTCCTACAATGAGCAGTTCTTC
TRBJ2-3	TRBV12-5	TRBD1	few	CASGGDRSTDTQYF	TGTGCTAGTGGTGGGGACAGGAGCACAGATACGCAGTATTTT
TRBJ1-2	TRBV6-6	NA	NA	CASRPQVTPNYGYTF	TGTGCCAGCAGGCCTCAGGTTACCCCTAACTATGGCTACACCTTC
TRBJ2-5	TRBV7-6	NA	few	CASSLPGKALQETQYF	TGTGCCAGCAGCCTACCTGGGAAGGCTCTTCAAGAGACCCAGTACTTC
TRBJ2-7	TRBV4-1	NA	NA	CASSQGAPGYEQYF	TGCGCCAGCAGCCAAGGGGCTCCGGGCTACGAGCAGTACTTC
TRBJ1-6	TRBV2	NA	NA	CASSQMPEVSNSPLHF	TGTGCCAGCAGTCAAATGCCGGAGGTGTCGAATTCACCCCTCCACTTT
TRBJ1-2	TRBV12-3/TRBV12-4	TRBD1	NA	CASSLQGANYGYTF	TGTGCCAGCAGTTTGCAGGGGGCTAACTATGGCTACACCTTC
TRBJ1-2	TRBV5-1	NA	few	CASSLDSTGRKTF	TGCGCCAGCAGCTTGGACTCCACAGGGAGGAAGACCTTC
TRBJ2-5	TRBV14	NA	few	CASSPPSPRSSQYF	TGTGCCAGCAGCCCACCGTCACCCCGATCGTCCCAGTACTTC
TRBJ1-1	TRBV18	TRBD1	NA	CASSPISPRGLTEAFF	TGTGCCAGCTCACCAATATCCCCCAGGGGGCTCACTGAAGCTTTCTTT
TRBJ2-1	TRBV11-2	TRBD2	NA	CASSPIAGGSGDEQFF	TGTGCCAGCAGCCCGATAGCGGGGGGATCCGGGGATGAGCAGTTCTTC
TRBJ2-1	TRBV5-1	NA	NA	CASSWGAGNEQFF	TGCGCCAGCAGCTGGGGGGCGGGTAATGAGCAGTTCTTC
TRBJ1-2	TRBV4-1	TRBD1	NA	CASDNSGGVYGYTF	TGCGCCAGCGATAACTCAGGGGGGGTCTATGGCTACACCTTC
TRBJ2-3	TRBV7-2	NA	NA	CASSTFTDTQYF	TGTGCCAGCAGCACCTTCACAGATACGCAGTATTTT
TRBJ1-5	TRBV19	TRBD1	few	CAISDRGNSNQPQHF	TGTGCCATCTCCGACAGGGGAAATAGCAATCAGCCCCAGCATTTT
TRBJ2-2	TRBV7-3	NA	NA	CASSFYLNTGELFF	TGTGCCAGCAGCTTTTACTTGAACACCGGGGAGCTGTTTTTT
TRBJ2-1	TRBV6-5	TRBD2	NA	CASTQMGLGYNEQFF	TGTGCCAGCACACAGATGGGACTAGGATACAATGAGCAGTTCTTC
TRBJ2-2	TRBV20-1	NA	few	CSARPGAVAGELFF	TGCAGTGCTAGACCGGGGGCCGTTGCCGGGGAGCTGTTTTTT
TRBJ2-5	TRBV7-9	NA	few	CASTRGRQETQYF	TGTGCCAGCACCCGAGGGAGACAAGAGACCCAGTACTTC
TRBJ2-4	TRBV5-1	NA	few	CASSLWGQGDIQYF	TGCGCCAGCAGCTTGTGGGGTCAAGGGGACATTCAGTACTTC
TRBJ2-2	TRBV4-3	NA	NA	CASSQERQQVLNTGELFF	TGCGCCAGCAGCCAAGAGCGACAACAGGTTCTCAACACCGGGGAGCTGTTTTTT
TRBJ2-1	TRBV4-1	TRBD2	few	CASSLQVGLAGGNEQFF	TGCGCCAGCAGCTTACAGGTGGGACTAGCGGGGGGGAATGAGCAGTTCTTC
TRBJ2-2	TRBV4-1	NA	NA	CASSQMTSGIGLFF	TGCGCCAGCAGCCAAATGACGAGCGGTATCGGGCTGTTTTTT